Listed below are T cell receptor beta chains from one sample, sequenced in a study of T cells after somatic rescue of genetic block. Sequenced by immunoSEQ multiplex PCR; TCRdb stores in-frame clones only, minus some. The sample holds approximately 110,000 clones; around nine tenths are singletons and the top ten take approximately 1.5%. Sequencing input: peripheral blood mononuclear cells (PBMCs). Receptors originate from a woman in her late teens or twenties. CDR3s include the opening cysteine and the closing phenylalanine or tryptophan. The D gene is left open where the match is weak. Clone size is stated in some rows and not others, as once, few, many or a class when expanded.

j_call v_call clone_size d_call cdr3_nt cdr3_aa
TRBJ1-3 TRBV19 - TRBD1 TGTGCCAGTAGTGAATCACAGGGGTCGGCTGGAAACACCATATATTTT CASSESQGSAGNTIYF
TRBJ1-1 TRBV5-8 - - TGTGCCAGCAGCTTGGCCGTTCGGACATATATGAACACTGAAGCTTTCTTT CASSLAVRTYMNTEAFF
TRBJ1-6 TRBV5-6 - - TGTGCCAGCAGTTGGGCAGGTGATAATTCACCCCTCCACTTT CASSWAGDNSPLHF
TRBJ1-3 TRBV5-1 - - TGCGCCAGCAGCTCTGCGGGAAGCTCTGGAAACACCATATATTTT CASSSAGSSGNTIYF
TRBJ1-6 TRBV7-2 - - TGTGCCAGCAGCTTAACCCCTCGGGAGAGGGGACTCCACTTT CASSLTPRERGLHF
TRBJ1-2 TRBV12-5 - - TGTGCTAGTGCCATGGGACAACCGGGGGACTATGGCTACACCTTC CASAMGQPGDYGYTF
TRBJ2-4 TRBV5-8 - - TGTGCCAGCAGCTTGGTGCAGAGGGCCCGGAAAAACATTCAGTACTTC CASSLVQRARKNIQYF
TRBJ2-3 TRBV2 - TRBD2 TGTGCCAGCAGTGAAGATCTAGGCGGGGGGAAAGATACGCAGTATTTT CASSEDLGGGKDTQYF
TRBJ2-2 TRBV7-3 - - TGTGCCAGCGCTGGGTCGGACACCGGGGAGCTGTTTTTT CASAGSDTGELFF
TRBJ2-5 TRBV7-2 - - TGTGCCAGCAGCCCGACCCAACGCTACCAGCAAGAGACCCAGTACTTC CASSPTQRYQQETQYF
TRBJ1-5 TRBV5-3 - - TGTGCCAGAAGCTTGTTCGGGAATCAGCCCCAGCATTTT CARSLFGNQPQHF
TRBJ1-6 TRBV5-1 - TRBD1 TGCGCCAGCAGCTTGGGACAGGGAACGAATAATTCACCCCTCCACTTT CASSLGQGTNNSPLHF
TRBJ2-7 TRBV14 - - TGTGCCAGCAGCCAGTCAAGTACCAGCTACGAGCAGTACTTC CASSQSSTSYEQYF
TRBJ1-5 TRBV28 - TRBD1 TGTGCCAGCAGATGGAGGGGGCCAATTAGGAGGCCCCAGCATTTT CASRWRGPIRRPQHF
TRBJ2-7 TRBV7-8 - - TGTGCCAGCAGCTTAGTCGGATATACCTACGAGCAGTACTTC CASSLVGYTYEQYF
TRBJ2-7 TRBV19 - TRBD2 TGTGCCAGTAGTGACACCCTAGCGGGGTTTCGGGAGCAGTACTTC CASSDTLAGFREQYF
TRBJ1-3 TRBV18 - - TGTGCCAGCTCACACGGACAATCCTCTGGAAACACCATATATTTT CASSHGQSSGNTIYF
TRBJ2-7 TRBV6-1 - - TGTGCCAGCAGTGAAGCGCTGGGACCCCCGAGGATCTACGAGCAGTACTTC CASSEALGPPRIYEQYF
TRBJ2-3 TRBV6-1 - TRBD1 TGTGCCAGCAGTGAACCAGGGGGAGGCACAGATACGCAGTATTTT CASSEPGGGTDTQYF
TRBJ2-7 TRBV27 - TRBD1 TGTGCCAGCAGGGGACAGGGAGGGTACGAGCAGTACTTC CASRGQGGYEQYF
TRBJ1-2 TRBV4-1 once - TGCGCCAGCAGCCAAGCCGGGACATCGGCTTCCAACTATGGCTACACCTTC CASSQAGTSASNYGYTF
TRBJ2-7 TRBV29-1 once - TGCAGCGTTGGGTCCGGGACGGCCTACGAGCAGTACTTC CSVGSGTAYEQYF
TRBJ1-2 TRBV6-1 - TRBD1 TGTGCCAGCAATCGCAGGGGGGGTGATGGCTACACCTTC CASNRRGGDGYTF
TRBJ2-1 TRBV4-2 - TRBD2 TGTGCCAGCAGCCAAGACGCGGGGGGGCGGAGCAATGAGCAGTTCTTC CASSQDAGGRSNEQFF
TRBJ2-7 TRBV5-6 - - TGTGCCAGCAGCCCCGACAACTCCTACGAGCAGTACTTC CASSPDNSYEQYF
TRBJ2-7 TRBV30 once TRBD2 TGTGCCTGGACCCACCTCGGACTAGCGGGGGCCCCCTACGAGCAGTACTTC CAWTHLGLAGAPYEQYF
TRBJ1-2 TRBV18 - TRBD1 TGTGCCAGCTCACCAGCGACAGGGGTGATAAACTATGGCTACACCTTC CASSPATGVINYGYTF